These 20 T cell receptor beta chains were all obtained from the same sample, sequenced in a study of neurological immune-mediated disorders. A single record per CDR3 protein comes from TCRdb applying MiXCR to the 5' RACE reads. Found here are under 25,000 distinct CDR3 sequences, less than 3.5% of them singletons; the top ten hold 5.5%. The specimen was PBMCs. The receptors originated from a woman younger than 35 with multiple sclerosis.

This clonotype has a count of ten or more. The V gene is TRBV5-1, the J gene TRBJ2-1; 8 nucleotides agree with TRBD1. Looked up from germline, CDR1 is SGHRS and CDR2 is YFSETQ. V trimming: 4 bases; J trimming: 2 bases; junction bases outside the gene matches: 2. This CDR3 spans 14 amino acids. The CDR3 coding sequence is TGCGCCAGCAGCCCAGGGGGCGCCTACAATGAGCAGTTCTTC. Amino acids: CASSPGGAYNEQFF.

There are many counts of this clonotype. The chain uses TRBV20-1 and TRBJ1-2, with D uncertain. The ends were cut back, 0 bases at V and 5 bases at J, with 10 bases in the middle. The CDR3 is 13 amino acids. Germline-derived CDR1 and CDR2 are DFQATT and SNEGSKA (reference sequence). The CDR3: CSARDTDKYGYTF. The CDR3 coding sequence is TGCAGTGCTAGAGACACAGACAAGTATGGCTACACCTTC.

This clonotype was seen at least ten times. V and J are TRBV6-5 and TRBJ2-7; 9 bases agree with TRBD1. The germline V gene encodes CDR1 MNHEY and CDR2 SVGAGI. The J segment lost 4 bases and the V segment lost 2 bases, leaving 6 bases of the junction unmatched. The CDR3 contains 15 residues. CDR3 in amino acids: CASSYGSQGAYEQYF. DNA of the CDR3: TGTGCCAGCAGTTACGGATCACAGGGGGCATACGAGCAGTACTTC.

This clonotype was counted many times. The chain recombines TRBV9 with TRBJ2-3, with a tentative D call TRBD2 (7 bases). Germline V gene data show CDR1 as SGDLS and CDR2 as YYNGEE. This CDR3 contains 15 residues. The V gene lost 2 bases and the J gene lost 6 bases, with 16 bases spanning the gap. CDR3 amino acids: CASSVGGPRGDTQYF. CDR3 nucleotides: TGTGCCAGCAGCGTCGGGGGGCCCCGTGGCGATACGCAGTATTTT.

Ten or more counts support this clonotype. The chain links TRBV2 to TRBJ2-3, with D possibly TRBD2 on 6 matching bases. Germline V gives CDR1 SNHLY, CDR2 FYNNEI. V lost 8 bases and J lost 0, with 12 bases in between. The CDR3 runs to 14 residues. The chain's CDR3 is CASSERVSTDTQYF. The CDR3 DNA reads TGTGCCAGCTCGGAGCGGGTTAGCACAGATACGCAGTATTTT.

CDR3 residues: CASSEAVAGVEQFF. CDR3 coding DNA: TGTGCCAGCAGTGAAGCGGTAGCGGGAGTTGAGCAGTTCTTC. V gene TRBV25-1 combines with J gene TRBJ2-1; the match to TRBD2 covers 9 bases. Germline V gene sequence: CDR1 MGHDK, CDR2 SYGVNS. Trimming at V came to 2 bases and at J to 9 bases, leaving 5 bases not matched to a gene. This CDR3 has 14 amino acids. The complete variable domain, with remaining parts taken from reference TRBV25-1 and TRBJ2-1, reads EADIYQTPRYLVIGTGKKITLECSQTMGHDKMYWYQQDPGMELHLIHYSYGVNSTEKGDLSSESTVSRIRTEHFPLTLESARPSHTSQYLCASSEAVAGVEQFFGPGTRLTVL.

This clonotype was found many times. The chain couples TRBV6-5 to TRBJ2-1; 10 bases map to TRBD1. The CDR3 is 17 amino acids. Germline CDR1 reads MNHEY; CDR2 reads SVGAGI. V was pared by 0 bases and J by 5 bases, with 7 bases of the junction left unmatched. For the CDR3, the DNA is TGTGCCAGCAGTTACTCGAGCGGGACAGGGGCGAACAATGAGCAGTTCTTC. Translated, it gives CASSYSSGTGANNEQFF.

Many counts were recorded for this clonotype. The V call is TRBV7-6, the J call TRBJ1-4; weak D call: TRBD1 (5 bases). Germline assignment: CDR1 SGHVS and CDR2 FNYEAQ. V lost 3 bases to trimming and J lost 8 bases, with 25 bases between them. The length of the CDR3 is 18 residues. CDR3 sequence (DNA): TGTGCCAGCAGCTTTTTGTGGGGACTTCCCCGGAATAACGAAAAACTGTTTTTT. It is translated as CASSFLWGLPRNNEKLFF. Full variable domain (outside the CDR3, taken from reference TRBV7-6 and TRBJ1-4): GAGVSQSPRYKVTKRGQDVALRCDPISGHVSLYWYRQALGQGPEFLTYFNYEAQQDKSGLPNDRFSAERPEGSISTLTIQRTEQRDSAMYRCASSFLWGLPRNNEKLFFGSGTQLSVL.

This clonotype was detected ten times or more. The chain carries TRBV9 and TRBJ2-3; no definite D call. CDR1 and CDR2 from the germline V gene are SGDLS and YYNGEE. Deletions cut 0 bases from V and 0 bases from J, with 11 bases between. This CDR3 is built from 16 residues. CDR3 amino acids: CASSVDLPRSTDTQYF. The CDR3 DNA follows: TGTGCCAGCAGCGTAGATCTCCCGCGAAGCACAGATACGCAGTATTTT.

This clonotype occurred many times. The rearrangement uses TRBV12-5 and TRBJ1-5, with a weak D call TRBD1 (6 bases). The CDR3 runs to 15 residues. Germline values: CDR1 LGHNT, CDR2 FRNRAP. Between the trimmed V and J ends, which lost 5 bases and 7 bases, there was a span of 18 bases. The CDR3 DNA sequence: TGTGCTAGTGGTCTACAGGGTGGGAGGACGCAGCCCCAGCATTTT. It is translated as CASGLQGGRTQPQHF.

At least ten counts were recorded for this clonotype. This chain links TRBV20-1 with TRBJ2-1; D not certain. CDR1 and CDR2 (germline): DFQATT, SNEGSKA (reference sequence). Between the trimmed V and J ends, which lost 0 bases and 8 bases, there was a span of 14 bases. This CDR3 is 14 amino acids long. CDR3 loop: CSARERRINHEQFF. CDR3 nucleotides: TGCAGTGCTAGAGAGCGTCGTATTAACCATGAGCAGTTCTTC.

The table lists this clonotype with many counts. The chain couples TRBV12-3 or TRBV12-4 to TRBJ1-5, with unresolved D. Trimming stripped 9 bases from V and 0 bases from J, with 9 bases between. CDR3 length: 13 residues. The CDR3 here is CASSPNSNQPQHF. For the CDR3, the DNA is TGTGCCAGTTCACCCAATAGCAATCAGCCCCAGCATTTT.

This clonotype was recorded at least ten times. The V and J genes are TRBV7-8 and TRBJ2-7; D is unresolved. This CDR3 has 15 residues. V was clipped by 5 bases and J by 1 base, with 15 bases between them. Germline V gene sequence: CDR1 SGHVS, CDR2 FQNEAQ. The CDR3 region is CASSLRYPGSYEQYF. In DNA form, the CDR3 reads TGTGCCAGCAGCCTTCGGTACCCTGGGTCCTACGAGCAGTACTTC.

The chain couples TRBV20-1 to TRBJ2-3, with 12 bases aligning to TRBD2. Trimming removed 2 bases from V and 1 base from J; junction bases left unmatched: 1. The length of the CDR3 is 15 residues. Germline assignment: CDR1 DFQATT and CDR2 SNEGSKA (reference sequence). CDR3 sequence: CSARRTSGGTDTQYF. In nucleotides, the CDR3 is TGCAGTGCTAGAAGGACTAGCGGGGGCACAGATACGCAGTATTTT.

This clonotype was counted only a few times. The rearrangement joins TRBV7-9 to TRBJ2-2; 8 positions agree with TRBD1. The CDR3 totals 14 residues. CDR1 is SEHNR and CDR2 is FQNEAQ in the germline V gene (reference sequence). The ends lost 6 bases at V and 5 bases at J; junction bases unmatched: 5. CDR3 bases: TGTGCCAGCAGGACAGGGGTGGATACCGGGGAGCTGTTTTTT. Its translation: CASRTGVDTGELFF.

This clonotype has a count of ten or more. The chain employs TRBV29-1 and TRBJ2-3; TRBD2 might be the D (5 bases). V lost 7 bases and J 0 bases, leaving 5 bases between the germline ends. CDR1 and CDR2 from the germline V gene are SQVTM and ANQGSEA. The CDR3 is made up of 11 amino acids. Here the CDR3 reads CSGTSTDTQYF. DNA for the CDR3: TGCAGCGGGACTAGCACAGATACGCAGTATTTT.

This clonotype was seen many times. The chain links TRBV2 to TRBJ2-5, with D unresolved. The CDR3 runs to 14 residues. Germline CDR1 reads SNHLY; CDR2 reads FYNNEI. V was trimmed by 3 bases and J by 1 base, leaving 9 bases between them. This CDR3 reads CASSDWATQETQYF. For the CDR3, the DNA is TGTGCCAGCAGTGATTGGGCTACCCAAGAGACCCAGTACTTC.

This clonotype qualifies as medium-sized. The V and J genes are TRBV20-1 and TRBJ1-2; no definite D call. V gave up 3 bases and J gave up 7 bases, with 9 bases separating them. Germline V CDR1 and CDR2: DFQATT, SNEGSKA (reference sequence). This CDR3 has 11 residues. This chain's CDR3 is CSASLGSGYTF. DNA of the CDR3: TGCAGTGCTAGCCTGGGGAGTGGCTACACCTTC.

The V and J genes are TRBV9 and TRBJ2-7; 7 bases map to TRBD1. From germline, CDR1 is SGDLS and CDR2 YYNGEE. V shed 4 bases, J shed 7 bases, and the junction held 8 bases outside the gene matches. The CDR3 is made up of 13 amino acids. The CDR3 loop reads CASSTRTGREQYF. The CDR3 DNA is TGTGCCAGCAGCACCCGGACAGGTAGAGAGCAGTACTTC. Complete variable domain (other parts from reference TRBV9 and TRBJ2-7): DSGVTQTPKHLITATGQRVTLRCSPRSGDLSVYWYQQSLDQGLQFLIQYYNGEERAKGNILERFSAQQFPDLHSELNLSSLELGDSALYFCASSTRTGREQYFGPGTRLTVT.

This clonotype showed up many times. The chain links TRBV20-1 to TRBJ1-1, with TRBD1 identical over 7 bases. Per germline, CDR1 DFQATT and CDR2 SNEGSKA (reference sequence). The CDR3 consists of 16 residues. After removal of 3 bases from V and 2 bases from J, the junction contained 12 bases not matched to a gene. CDR3: CSASVPGQLINTEAFF. The CDR3 nucleotides read TGCAGTGCTAGTGTCCCGGGACAGCTAATTAACACTGAAGCTTTCTTT.